The clone carrying this T cell receptor beta chain was detected many times. The antigen remains unidentified. TCR beta libraries were built with iRepertoire HTBI primers and Arm-PCR of CDR3 regions. Via MiXCR, TCRdb re-called the multiplex PCR reads, giving one row per CDR3 protein. The repertoire consists of approximately 400,000 distinct CDR3 sequences, with approximately 15% occurring once and the leading ten covering about 7.8%. These data come from a study of regulatory T cells in long-lasting Graves disease. About the research overall: Duration of antithyroid drug therapy among newly diagnosed Graves' patients was under 3 months.

Broader study findings: The study found persistent patients shared more public clonotypes (about 3,000) than new patients (approximately 970).

Trimming shortened V by 6 bases and J by 0 bases, and 10 bases separated the two germline ends. The CDR3 loop spans 14 amino acids. Looked up from germline, CDR1 is SNHLY and CDR2 is FYNNEI. Stated time point: newly diagnosed GD, antithyroid drugs for less than 3 months. The TCR library was made from RNA that had been extracted from PBMCs in TRIzol. The sample was also linked to a second study, of T cells in Graves' hyperthyroidism and ophthalmopathy. That report adds: Together with thyroid ultrasound, orbital computed tomography, serum thyroxine and TRAb, clinical symptoms were used for diagnoses. During a first-round RT-PCR of the TCR CDR3, the HTBI primer set was used.

The clonotype was recovered from a middle-aged woman with Graves disease. V usage is TRBV2 and J usage is TRBJ2-3; the D gene is possibly TRBD1 (6 bases). The sample in question was peripheral blood mononuclear cells (PBMCs), obtained at new diagnosis, from a patient treated with antithyroid drugs. CDR3 sequence: CASSQDSSTDTQYF. The CDR3 DNA is TGTGCCAGCAGCCAGGACAGTAGCACAGATACGCAGTATTTT.